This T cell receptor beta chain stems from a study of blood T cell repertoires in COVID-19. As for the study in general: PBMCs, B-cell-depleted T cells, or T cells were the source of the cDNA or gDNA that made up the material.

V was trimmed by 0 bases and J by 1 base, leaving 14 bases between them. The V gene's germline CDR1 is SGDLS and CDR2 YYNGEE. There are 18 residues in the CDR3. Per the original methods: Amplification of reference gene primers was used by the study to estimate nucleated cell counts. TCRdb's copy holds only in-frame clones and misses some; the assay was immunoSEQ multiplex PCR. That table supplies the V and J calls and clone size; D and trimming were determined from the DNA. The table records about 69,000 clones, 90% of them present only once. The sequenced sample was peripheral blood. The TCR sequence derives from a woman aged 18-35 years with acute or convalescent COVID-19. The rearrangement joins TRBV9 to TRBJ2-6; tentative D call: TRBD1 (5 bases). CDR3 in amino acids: CASSVEGREQSGANVLTF. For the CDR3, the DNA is TGTGCCAGCAGCGTAGAGGGCAGGGAACAGTCTGGGGCCAACGTCCTGACTTTC.